Sequencing of this TCR beta chain was carried out in a study of cytomegalovirus exposure and HLA in healthy donors. Across the study: Of 300 to 500 genotyped donors, around 76% clustered with self-reported Caucasian donors.

This PCR relied on a set of 60 Vbeta primers and 13 Jbeta primers. Profiling relied on immunoSEQ multiplex PCR, and the TCRdb table lists in-frame clones only, not all of them. The table has more than 95,000 clones, around 74% seen once. The V and J ends lost 3 bases and 6 bases respectively, with 22 bases between them. The CDR3 loop spans 17 amino acids. In germline, CDR1 is MGHDK, CDR2 SYGVNS. Each donor was healthy, and each was a bone marrow donor. The TCR sequence derives from a middle-aged man in good health and CMV-seronegative. The V call is TRBV25-1, the J call TRBJ2-3; maybe TRBD2 (6 bases). Sequencing input: PBMCs. DNA for the CDR3: TGTGCCAGCAGTGACAGATATGGGGACTCCCCTGCCGATACGCAGTATTTT. Residues: CASSDRYGDSPADTQYF.